This entry lists 10 T cell receptor beta chains sequenced from one sample in a study of blood T cell repertoires in COVID-19. TCRdb keeps only in-frame clones here, not all; method: immunoSEQ multiplex PCR. Among 35,000 to 45,000 clones, roughly 81% were seen once, and the ten largest hold 13%. The sequenced material came from peripheral blood. These receptors were obtained from a woman aged 70-85 years in a cohort sampled during active COVID-19.

The chain recombines TRBV3-1 (or the pseudogene TRBV3-2) with TRBJ2-7; 9 bases are a match to TRBD2. The V gene's germline CDR1 is LGHDT and CDR2 YNNKEL (reference sequence). This CDR3 contains 18 residues. Trimming took 1 base from V and 2 from J; bases not matched to a gene: 12. The CDR3 is CASSQAGLAGRGAYEQYF. In DNA, the CDR3 is TGTGCCAGCAGCCAAGCTGGGCTAGCGGGAAGAGGGGCCTACGAGCAGTACTTC.

The rearrangement links TRBV6-2 or TRBV6-3 to TRBJ2-3, with a tentative D call TRBD2 (5 bases). The germline V and J ends were trimmed by 6 bases and 2 bases, with 21 bases remaining between them. CDR1 and CDR2 from the germline V gene are MNHEY and SVGEGT. The CDR3 is made up of 17 amino acids. The CDR3: CASSRSPRTGNTDTQYF. The DNA for the CDR3 is TGTGCCAGCAGCCGATCCCCTCGAACCGGGAACACAGATACGCAGTATTTT.

The genes are TRBV6-4 and TRBJ2-6, with TRBD2 as a possible D gene (6 bases). The CDR3 covers 17 residues. Trimming pared 4 bases from V and 0 bases from J, leaving 13 bases between. The germline gives CDR1 MRHNA, CDR2 SNTAGT. The CDR3: CASSGGDSISGANVLTF. Written as DNA, the CDR3 is TGTGCCAGCAGTGGAGGGGACTCCATCTCTGGGGCCAACGTCCTGACTTTC.

The genes are TRBV5-5 and TRBJ1-3; a weak D match, TRBD1 (5 bases). CDR1 SGHKS and CDR2 YYEKEE come from the germline V gene (reference sequence). The CDR3 runs to 14 residues. The V end lost 1 base, the J end lost 2 bases, and 7 bases lay between the germline ends. CDR3 in amino acids: CASSLWGAGNTIYF. The CDR3, as DNA: TGTGCCAGCAGCTTGTGGGGGGCTGGAAACACCATATATTTT.

The chain combines TRBV6-5 with TRBJ2-7, with D possibly matching TRBD2 (5 bases). This CDR3 has 14 amino acids. Trimming shortened V by 7 bases and J by 0 bases, and 13 bases separated the two germline ends. CDR1 is MNHEY, CDR2 SVGAGI, per germline. The CDR3 protein is CASKLDQTSYEQYF. The CDR3 nucleotides are TGTGCCAGCAAACTAGACCAAACCTCCTACGAGCAGTACTTC.

V is TRBV28 and J is TRBJ2-1; D is ambiguous. Germline values: CDR1 MDHEN, CDR2 SYDVKM. The ends were cut back, 7 bases at V and 4 bases at J, with 5 bases in the middle. There are 11 residues in the CDR3. Written as DNA, the CDR3 is TGTGCCAGCATCCAATACAATGAGCAGTTCTTC. It yields the protein CASIQYNEQFF.

This clone was counted once. This rearrangement joins TRBV5-4 to TRBJ2-1; 8 bases line up with TRBD1. Germline lookup yields CDR1 SGHNT and CDR2 YYREEE (reference sequence). There are 15 residues in the CDR3. Trimming took 4 bases from V and 5 from J; bases not matched to a gene: 8. In nucleotides, the CDR3 is TGTGCCAGCAGCGTCCGGGACAGGCATGACAATGAGCAGTTCTTC. Its translation is CASSVRDRHDNEQFF.

The gene calls are TRBV27 and TRBJ1-1; tentatively, D is TRBD1 (6 bases). Germline V gene data show CDR1 as MNHEY and CDR2 as SMNVEV (reference sequence). V lost 1 base and J 4 bases, leaving 16 bases between the germline ends. The CDR3 covers 16 residues. As DNA, the CDR3 is TGTGCCAGCAGTTTATTCGGGGGGGCCCGTGCCACTGAAGCTTTCTTT. It is translated as CASSLFGGARATEAFF.

The chain recombines TRBV18 with TRBJ1-1; the D is unclear. CDR3 length: 13 amino acids. The ends were cut back, 5 bases at V and 4 bases at J, with 11 bases in the middle. Germline V CDR1 and CDR2: KGHSH, LQKENI. CDR3 loop: CASSANGFTEAFF. The CDR3 nucleotides read TGTGCCAGCTCAGCAAACGGGTTCACTGAAGCTTTCTTT.

The chain uses TRBV7-8 and TRBJ2-1, with 8 bases identical to TRBD2. CDR3 length: 17 amino acids. Germline V gives CDR1 SGHVS, CDR2 FQNEAQ. The V and J ends lost 0 bases and 3 bases, in that order; junction bases with no gene match: 7. CDR3 region: CASSLATLAGHYNEQFF. For the CDR3, the DNA is TGTGCCAGCAGCTTAGCCACTCTAGCGGGCCACTACAATGAGCAGTTCTTC. Filled out from reference TRBV7-8 and TRBJ2-1, the complete variable domain reads GAGVSQSPRYKVAKRGQDVALRCDPISGHVSLFWYQQALGQGPEFLTYFQNEAQLDKSGLPSDRFFAERPEGSVSTLKIQRTQQEDSAVYLCASSLATLAGHYNEQFFGPGTRLTVL.